This T cell receptor beta chain was recovered during a study of identical twins. Study-wide findings and caveats: Out-of-frame alpha sequences shared between twins exhibited an excess of low generation probability.

TCRdb processed the 5' RACE reads anew with MiXCR; each CDR3 protein has one entry. The repertoire holds 520,000 or so distinct CDR3 sequences, around 20% seen once, with about 0.91% in the top ten. Notes on this clonotype: Its antigen is unknown.

These data were likewise used in another study, on T cells expressing NK-cell markers. According to that study: The TCR beta repertoires were obtained from sorted CD3+CD56+NKG2C+, CD3+CD56+NKG2C- and CD3+CD56-NKG2C+ T cells. Of CD8+ T cells, about 1.0-8% belonged to dominant NKG2C+ clonotypes in several donors. Dominance of the CD3+CD56-NKG2C+ fraction by these clonotypes also held in a handful of donors.

The sequencing sample was made of CD4+ T cells sorted from blood. This sequence was found in a woman aged 18-29 years in good health.

CDR3 bases: TGCAGTGCGTGGGACGCAGGGGCCTACGAGCAGTACTTC. This codes for CSAWDAGAYEQYF. The J gene is TRBJ2-7, the V gene TRBV20-1, with D perhaps matching TRBD1 (6 bases). V lost 6 bases and J lost 2, with 14 bases in between. Per the germline V gene, CDR1 is DFQATT and CDR2 is SNEGSKA (reference sequence). This CDR3 contains 13 residues.